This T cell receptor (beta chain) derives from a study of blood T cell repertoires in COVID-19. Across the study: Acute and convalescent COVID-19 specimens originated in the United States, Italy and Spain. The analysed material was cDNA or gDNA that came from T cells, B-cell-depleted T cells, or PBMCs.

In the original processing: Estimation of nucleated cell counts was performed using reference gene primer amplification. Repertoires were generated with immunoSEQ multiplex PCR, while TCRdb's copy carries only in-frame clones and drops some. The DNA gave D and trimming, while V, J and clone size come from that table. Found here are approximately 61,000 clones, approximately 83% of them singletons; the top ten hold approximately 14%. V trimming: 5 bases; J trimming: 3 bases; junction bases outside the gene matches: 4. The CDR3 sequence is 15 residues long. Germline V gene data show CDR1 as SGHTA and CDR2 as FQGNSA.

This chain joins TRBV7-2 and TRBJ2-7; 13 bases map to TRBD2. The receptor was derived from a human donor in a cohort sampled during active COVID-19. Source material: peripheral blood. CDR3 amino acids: CASSRGLAGVYEQYF. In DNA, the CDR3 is TGTGCCAGCAGCCGTGGACTAGCGGGAGTCTACGAGCAGTACTTC. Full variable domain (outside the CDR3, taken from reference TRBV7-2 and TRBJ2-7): GAGVSQSPSNKVTEKGKDVELRCDPISGHTALYWYRQSLGQGLEFLIYFQGNSAPDKSGLPSDRFSAERTGGSVSTLTIQRTQQEDSAVYLCASSRGLAGVYEQYFGPGTRLTVT.